This TCR beta chain originates from a study of blood T cell repertoires in COVID-19. About the research overall: PBMCs, B-cell-depleted T cells, or T cells were the source of the cDNA or gDNA that made up the material.

The data were produced by immunoSEQ multiplex PCR, yet TCRdb's version contains in-frame clones alone and is incomplete. Altogether 300,000 or so clones are present, 70% to 90% being singletons, with the ten largest covering about 6%. Trimming at V came to 5 bases and at J to 2 bases, leaving 7 bases not matched to a gene. The CDR3 totals 16 residues. Germline loops: CDR1 SGHTA, CDR2 FQGNSA. The clonotype comes from a woman aged 30 to 39 who had recovered from COVID-19. V usage is TRBV7-2 and J usage is TRBJ1-3, with 9 bases matching TRBD1. The source material was PBMCs or T cells enriched from blood (not recorded which). Written as DNA, the CDR3 is TGTGCCAGCAGCCCTTGGACAGGGGTTCCTGGAAACACCATATATTTT. Amino acid sequence: CASSPWTGVPGNTIYF.